The 32 T cell receptor beta chains below all came from one sample that was sequenced in a study of regulatory T cells in long-lasting Graves disease. Time point reported: persistent/refractory GD, antithyroid drugs over 5 years with positive TRAb. PBMC RNA was the source of the TCR library. For TCR beta, libraries came from iRepertoire HTBI primers and Arm-PCR of CDR3 regions. TCRdb re-called the multiplex PCR reads through MiXCR, storing one row per CDR3 protein. Of 350,000 to 500,000 distinct CDR3 sequences listed, about 21% are singletons. Specimen: peripheral blood mononuclear cells (PBMCs), collected when the disease was refractory, from a patient treated with antithyroid drugs. These receptors all come from a female donor with Graves disease.

Of note for this clonotype: A read error may account for a junction end that differs from germline. The chain carries TRBV28 and TRBJ1-1; the D is unclear. Germline V lookup: CDR1 MDHEN, CDR2 SYDVKM. This CDR3 region has 12 residues. CDR3 nucleotide sequence: TGTGCCAGCCTTGATGGACCCACTGAAGCTCTCTTT. Protein sequence: CASLDGPTEALF.

On this clonotype itself: Mismatch with germline at one junction end may stem from a read error. The V call is TRBV11-1, the J call TRBJ2-7; no reliable D call. The CDR3 length is 13 residues. CDR1 and CDR2 from the germline V gene are SGHAT and FQDESV (reference sequence). As DNA, the CDR3 is TGTGTCAGCAGCTGTGAGAGGACCTACGAGCAGTACTTC. Translation gives CVSSCERTYEQYF. The variable domain in full, with the rest retrieved from reference TRBV11-1 and TRBJ2-7, is EAEVAQSPRYKITEKSQAVAFWCDPISGHATLYWYRQILGQGPELLVQFQDESVVDDSQLPKDRFSAERLKGVDSTLKIQPAELGDSAMYLCVSSCERTYEQYFGPGTRLTVT.

The chain combines TRBV20-1 with TRBJ2-7, with D perhaps given as TRBD1 or TRBD2 (5 bases each). The germline CDR1 and CDR2 sequences are DFQATT and SNEGSKA (reference sequence). The CDR3 is 12 residues long. V was shortened by 7 bases and J by 3 bases, with 13 bases between the two germline ends. The CDR3 coding sequence is TGCAGTGTCACGGGGCAGGGCTACGAGCAGTACTTC. This codes for CSVTGQGYEQYF.

This clonotype was seen only a few times. The chain carries TRBV5-4 and TRBJ1-1; 8 bases agree with TRBD1. The junction had 3 bases not matched to a gene; V was cut back by 2 bases and J by 0 bases. CDR1 is SGHNT, CDR2 YYREEE, per germline (reference sequence). The CDR3 runs 15 residues. CDR3 coding DNA: TGTGCCAGCAGCTTACCGGACAGGGTGAACACTGAAGCTTTCTTT. As protein: CASSLPDRVNTEAFF.

There are many counts of this clonotype. The CDR3 region is CASSKTGGSYEQYF. The CDR3 nucleotides read TGTGCCAGCAGTAAGACAGGGGGCTCCTACGAGCAGTACTTC. This chain uses TRBV6-1 with TRBJ2-7; the match to TRBD1 covers 9 bases. This CDR3 has 14 amino acids. CDR1 MNHNS and CDR2 SASEGT come from the germline V gene. With V trimmed by 5 bases and J by 0 bases, 2 bases remained unmatched.

This clonotype occurred a few times. The V call is TRBV19, the J call TRBJ2-2, with D tentatively TRBD1 (6 bases). V gave up 2 bases and J gave up 2 bases, with 9 bases separating them. The CDR3 is 15 residues long. CDR1 is LNHDA, CDR2 SQIVND, per germline (reference sequence). The chain's CDR3 is CASSISGDNTGELFF. DNA of the CDR3: TGTGCCAGTAGTATATCAGGGGACAACACCGGGGAGCTGTTTTTT.

This chain joins TRBV4-1 and TRBJ2-2; D is unresolved. The CDR3 is 14 residues long. CDR1 is MGHRA and CDR2 is YSYEKL in the germline V gene. The V and J ends lost 3 bases and 3 bases respectively, with 8 bases between them. CDR3 amino acids: CASSQESHTGELFF. In DNA, the CDR3 is TGCGCCAGCAGCCAGGAGAGCCACACCGGGGAGCTGTTTTTT.

This clonotype has ten or more counts. The V and J genes are TRBV28 and TRBJ1-1, with 7 nucleotides matching TRBD1. This CDR3 is built from 15 residues. The germline V gene encodes CDR1 MDHEN and CDR2 SYDVKM. Germline trimming cut 2 bases from V and 3 bases from J; bases unmatched to any gene: 6. CDR3 DNA sequence: TGTGCCAGCAGTTTAGGAGGGGGCAGGTACACTGAAGCTTTCTTT. Amino acids: CASSLGGGRYTEAFF.

This clonotype was seen more than once but under ten times. This chain links TRBV28 with TRBJ2-3; D possibly corresponds to TRBD2 (5 bases). Trimming took 2 bases from V and 2 from J, leaving 11 bases between them. This CDR3 is 15 amino acids long. Germline loops: CDR1 MDHEN, CDR2 SYDVKM. Here the CDR3 reads CASSLPADYTDTQYF. Written as DNA, the CDR3 is TGTGCCAGCAGTTTACCAGCCGACTACACAGATACGCAGTATTTT.

This clonotype was counted at least ten times. The genes are TRBV28 and TRBJ1-6; TRBD1 is a possible D gene (6 bases). Germline V lookup: CDR1 MDHEN, CDR2 SYDVKM. Trimming pared 1 base from V and 7 bases from J, leaving 20 bases between. The CDR3 consists of 18 residues. In DNA, the CDR3 is TGTGCCAGCAGTTTATTAGGGGTGAAAAGGACAGCGAATTCACCCCTCCACTTT. This gives the protein CASSLLGVKRTANSPLHF. The full variable domain, with the rest looked up from reference TRBV28 and TRBJ1-6, is DVKVTQSSRYLVKRTGEKVFLECVQDMDHENMFWYRQDPGLGLRLIYFSYDVKMKEKGDIPEGYSVSREKKERFSLILESASTNQTSMYLCASSLLGVKRTANSPLHFGNGTRLTVT.

This clonotype was seen many times. This rearrangement joins TRBV20-1 to TRBJ1-2; no firm D call. The V gene's germline CDR1 is DFQATT and CDR2 SNEGSKA (reference sequence). Between the trimmed V and J ends, which lost 6 bases and 3 bases, there was a span of 8 bases. The CDR3 is made up of 11 amino acids. Here the CDR3 reads CSARTDYGYTF. Written as DNA, the CDR3 is TGCAGTGCAAGGACGGACTATGGCTACACCTTC.

This clonotype was detected ten times or more. The chain is built from TRBV6-1 and TRBJ2-7; D might be TRBD2 (6 bases). Germline V lookup: CDR1 MNHNS, CDR2 SASEGT. The CDR3 sequence is 16 residues long. V lost 9 bases to trimming and J lost 0 bases, with 21 bases between them. This CDR3 is CASGLACAASSYEQYF. The CDR3, as DNA: TGTGCCAGTGGCCTAGCGTGTGCGGCTAGCTCCTACGAGCAGTACTTC.

This clonotype was seen many times. This sequence joins TRBV6-2 or TRBV6-3 and TRBJ1-1; no definite D call. This CDR3 region has 13 residues. Germline V gene lookup returns CDR1 MNHEY and CDR2 SVGEGT. The germline V and J ends were trimmed by 4 bases and 6 bases, with 12 bases remaining between them. CDR3 DNA sequence: TGTGCCAGCAGTTCCGACGGGAATTCTGAAGCTTTCTTT. The encoded protein is CASSSDGNSEAFF.

This clonotype turned up a few times. The DNA of the CDR3 is TGTGCCTGGACTGATTACACAGACCAAGAGACCCAGTACTTC. It translates to CAWTDYTDQETQYF. The rearrangement joins TRBV30 to TRBJ2-5; D gene uncertain. This CDR3 region has 14 residues. Between the trimmed V and J ends, which lost 4 bases and 0 bases, there was a span of 12 bases. Germline-derived CDR1 and CDR2 are GTSNPN and SVGIG (reference sequence).

On this clonotype: A much larger clone lies a single base off, so this may be a read error. This chain uses TRBV6-9 with TRBJ2-5; TRBD2 aligns across 7 bases. J was trimmed by 2 bases and V by 4 bases; bases with no gene match: 7. Per germline, CDR1 MNHGY and CDR2 SVAAGI. The CDR3 length is 15 residues. DNA for the CDR3: TGTGCCAGCAGTTGGGTGGGAGGGTTACAAGAGACCCAGTACTTC. It encodes CASSWVGGLQETQYF.

V gene TRBV9 combines with J gene TRBJ2-2; D uncertain. CDR3 size: 14 residues. Germline loops: CDR1 SGDLS, CDR2 YYNGEE. Trimming removed 4 bases from V and 4 bases from J, with 11 bases in between. CDR3 in amino acids: CASSPHVFTGELFF. The CDR3, as DNA: TGTGCCAGCAGCCCCCACGTTTTCACCGGGGAGCTGTTTTTT.

This clonotype was picked up many times. The genes are TRBV24-1 and TRBJ2-7; perhaps TRBD1 as D (6 bases). Trimming removed 1 base from V and 6 bases from J, with 18 bases in between. Germline-derived CDR1 and CDR2 are KGHDR and SFDVKD. The CDR3 contains 16 residues. The CDR3 coding sequence is TGTGCCACCAGTGATTTACAGGGTTCGTGCGCCCTCGAGCAGTACTTC. Translated, it gives CATSDLQGSCALEQYF.

This clonotype has only a few counts. The gene calls are TRBV6-5 and TRBJ1-6, with D possibly matching TRBD1 (5 bases). Germline V gene data show CDR1 as MNHEY and CDR2 as SVGAGI. V was shortened by 0 bases and J by 2 bases, with 8 bases between the two germline ends. The CDR3 is made up of 16 amino acids. CDR3 residues: CASSYSGVTYNSPLHF. Here the CDR3 DNA reads TGTGCCAGCAGTTACTCGGGGGTGACCTATAATTCACCCCTCCACTTT.

Many counts were recorded for this clonotype. The chain carries TRBV19 and TRBJ2-5; D ambiguous. Trimming shortened V by 5 bases and J by 0 bases, and 10 bases separated the two germline ends. The V gene's germline CDR1 is LNHDA and CDR2 SQIVND (reference sequence). The CDR3 runs 14 residues. The DNA for the CDR3 is TGTGCCAGTAGTCCTGCCAGTTACCAAGAGACCCAGTACTTC. The encoded protein is CASSPASYQETQYF.

The CDR3 sequence: CASSLTAGTSGDNEQFF. The CDR3 bases are TGTGCCAGCAGCTTAACGGCGGGGACTAGCGGTGACAATGAGCAGTTCTTC. The chain employs TRBV7-3 and TRBJ2-1; 11 bases fit TRBD2. The CDR3 extends over 17 amino acids. The germline V gene has CDR1 SGHTA and CDR2 FQGTGA. Germline trimming cut 0 bases from V and 5 bases from J; bases unmatched to any gene: 6.

About this clonotype itself: Since a much larger clone is just one base distant, this may be a read error. V gene TRBV27 combines with J gene TRBJ1-1; no definite D call. This CDR3 region has 15 residues. Germline lookup yields CDR1 MNHEY and CDR2 SMNVEV (reference sequence). The CDR3 DNA is TGTGCCAGCGGTTTATCGGAGACAATGAACACTGAAGCTTTCTTT. This codes for CASGLSETMNTEAFF.

The chain is built from TRBV9 and TRBJ1-2, with D unclear. Germline V gene sequence: CDR1 SGDLS, CDR2 YYNGEE. This CDR3 contains 13 residues. Trimming shortened V by 6 bases and J by 9 bases, and 18 bases separated the two germline ends. CDR3 in amino acids: CASTMLGSGSYTF. Written as DNA, the CDR3 is TGTGCCAGCACCATGCTGGGGTCGGGGAGCTACACCTTC.

This clonotype has only a few counts. V gene TRBV27 combines with J gene TRBJ2-7; tentative D call: TRBD1 (5 bases). The CDR3 totals 14 residues. Germline V lookup: CDR1 MNHEY, CDR2 SMNVEV (reference sequence). V was shortened by 4 bases and J by 5 bases, with 15 bases between the two germline ends. CDR3 sequence (DNA): TGTGCCAGCAGTTACCTGGCTAAGGGGAACGAGCAGTACTTC. This sequence encodes CASSYLAKGNEQYF.

Many counts were recorded for this clonotype. This chain connects TRBV28 to TRBJ2-5; 13 bases match TRBD2. This CDR3 region has 17 residues. The germline V gene encodes CDR1 MDHEN and CDR2 SYDVKM. J lost 5 bases, V lost 7 bases, and 13 bases had no gene match. The CDR3 DNA reads as TGTGCCAGCAACCCCGGGACTAGCGGGGCCGGTAGGGAGACCCAGTACTTC. It specifies CASNPGTSGAGRETQYF.

Turning to this clonotype: Germline and junction disagree at one end, which may indicate a read error. The V gene is TRBV28, the J gene TRBJ1-1, with 8 bases that match TRBD1. The CDR3 spans 13 residues. The germline V gene has CDR1 MDHEN and CDR2 SYDVKM. CDR3 loop: CASSPPGGGQALF. Written as DNA, the CDR3 is TGTGCCAGCAGCCCCCCAGGGGGCGGACAAGCTCTCTTT.

This clonotype was seen ten or more times. The rearrangement joins TRBV11-2 to TRBJ2-2; 7 nucleotides match TRBD1. CDR3 length: 16 amino acids. Trimming cost V 4 bases and J 2 bases; bases outside gene matches: 7. Germline V CDR1 and CDR2: SGHAT, FQNNGV. CDR3: CASSSRQGGNTGELFF. CDR3 nucleotide sequence: TGTGCCAGCAGCTCCAGACAGGGCGGTAACACCGGGGAGCTGTTTTTT.

In its sample, this clonotype was seen a few times. The CDR3 region is CASTSGRESYEQYF. The CDR3 DNA follows: TGTGCCAGCACCTCGGGGCGGGAGAGTTACGAGCAGTACTTC. V is TRBV12-3 or TRBV12-4 and J is TRBJ2-7; TRBD2 agrees at 7 bases. J gave up 4 bases and V 7 bases, and 10 bases lay outside the gene matches. This CDR3 has 14 residues.

This clonotype was counted at least ten times. V gene TRBV11-2 combines with J gene TRBJ2-7, with TRBD2 matching over 8 bases. Germline values: CDR1 SGHAT, CDR2 FQNNGV. Trimming took 0 bases from V and 5 from J; bases not matched to a gene: 0. The CDR3 has 13 residues. DNA for the CDR3: TGTGCCAGCAGCTTAGACGGGGGGGACGAGCAGTACTTC. Translated, it gives CASSLDGGDEQYF.

This chain connects TRBV6-1 to TRBJ1-3; 7 positions agree with TRBD1. Germline CDR1 is MNHNS and CDR2 is SASEGT. Trimming took 7 bases from V and 2 from J; bases not matched to a gene: 11. CDR3 length: 16 residues. The CDR3 is CASTHGVGTAGNTIYF. CDR3 coding DNA: TGTGCCAGCACCCACGGAGTTGGGACAGCTGGAAACACCATATATTTT.

This clonotype appeared a few times. The gene calls are TRBV18 and TRBJ1-1, with D perhaps matching TRBD1 (6 bases). The CDR3 spans 18 residues. Germline CDR1 and CDR2: KGHSH and LQKENI. Trimming took off 4 bases at V and 1 base at J, with 22 bases between the two ends. CDR3 coding DNA: TGTGCCAGCTCACAAGTGTCGGCCGCAGGGGTAGGGAACACTGAAGCTTTCTTT. Amino acid sequence: CASSQVSAAGVGNTEAFF.

This clonotype was seen ten or more times. V is TRBV20-1 and J is TRBJ1-1; 10 nucleotides align to TRBD1. V trimming: 3 bases; J trimming: 0 bases; junction bases outside the gene matches: 7. Germline V gene data show CDR1 as DFQATT and CDR2 as SNEGSKA (reference sequence). The CDR3 totals 16 residues. CDR3 bases: TGCAGTGCTAGGGAAGACAGGGGGCGAGTGAACACTGAAGCTTTCTTT. Encoded protein: CSAREDRGRVNTEAFF.

The chain carries TRBV5-8 and TRBJ2-7; 9 nucleotides align to TRBD1. CDR3 length: 17 residues. J lost 4 bases, V lost 3 bases, and 14 bases had no gene match. Germline lookup yields CDR1 SGHTS and CDR2 YDEGEE. CDR3 DNA sequence: TGTGCCAGCAGCTACAAAACACTGGGACAGGGTCCTTACGAGCAGTACTTC. This codes for CASSYKTLGQGPYEQYF. Full variable domain (rest looked up from reference TRBV5-8 and TRBJ2-7): EAGVTQSPTHLIKTRGQQATLRCSPISGHTSVYWYQQALGLGLQFLLWYDEGEERNRGNFPPRFSGRQFPNYSSELNVNALELEDSALYLCASSYKTLGQGPYEQYFGPGTRLTVT.